This T cell receptor (beta chain) came from a study of CXCR3-negative and CXCR3-positive naive CD8 T cells. For this clonotype: Its antigen remains unidentified.

With UMI labels, 5' RACE was used to prepare the TRB cDNA libraries. TCRdb re-called the 5' RACE reads and catalogs CDR3 proteins one per entry, DNA excluded. Reported are fewer than 140,000 distinct CDR3 sequences; the ten largest clones contain 0.38%. Study-wide findings and caveats: Memory, not naive, CXCR3-negative and CXCR3-positive cells differed in TRBV-TRBJ usage. The authors found comparable surface CD5 between naive subsets and inferred TCR strength from TRB CDR3 properties. More hydrophobic TRB CDR3s were found in CXCR3-positive naive cells than in CXCR3-negative naive cells.

Naivety in CD8+ T cells corresponded to a CD45RO-CCR7+CD27+CD95- phenotype. The sample taken for sequencing was naive CXCR3+ CD8+ T cells from blood. Noted subset: CD45RO-CCR7+CD27+CD95- naive CD8+ T cells expressing CXCR3 (TNR3+). The sequence came from a human donor in good health. Some clones in this sample may be carry-over from other donors' samples.

The CDR3 is CASSKSDPDTEAFF. The chain couples TRBV7-6 to TRBJ1-1. Germline CDR1 SGHVS, CDR2 FNYEAQ. CDR3 length: 14 residues.